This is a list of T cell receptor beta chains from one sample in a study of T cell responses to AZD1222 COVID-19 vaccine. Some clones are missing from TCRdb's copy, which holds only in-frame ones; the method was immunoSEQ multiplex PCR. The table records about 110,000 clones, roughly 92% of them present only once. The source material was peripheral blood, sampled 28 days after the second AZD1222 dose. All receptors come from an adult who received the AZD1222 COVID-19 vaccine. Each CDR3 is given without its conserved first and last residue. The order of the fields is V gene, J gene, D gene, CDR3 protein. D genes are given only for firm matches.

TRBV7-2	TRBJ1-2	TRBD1	ASSYDRGDGYT
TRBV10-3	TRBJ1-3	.	AISGKRDLGGNTIY
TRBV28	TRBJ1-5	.	ASTLTAGGSQPQH
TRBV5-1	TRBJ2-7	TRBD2	ASSGSGGASSGEQY
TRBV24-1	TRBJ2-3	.	ATSPGAGVTDTQY
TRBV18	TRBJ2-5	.	ASSPRRQGETQY
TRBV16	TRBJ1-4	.	ASSSDGANEKLF
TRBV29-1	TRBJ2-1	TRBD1	SVLRTGLF
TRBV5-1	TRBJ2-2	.	ASSLASANTGELF
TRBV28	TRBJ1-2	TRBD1	ASRSVDRDTYGYT
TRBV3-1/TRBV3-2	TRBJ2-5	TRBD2	ASSSTGAGGQETQY
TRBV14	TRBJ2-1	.	ASSQDQYNEQF
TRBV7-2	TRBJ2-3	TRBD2	ASRGGGDTQY
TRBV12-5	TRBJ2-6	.	ASGMVLSGANVLT
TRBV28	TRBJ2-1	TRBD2	ASSFVASGGYEQF
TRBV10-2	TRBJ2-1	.	ASSPWTTKFDEQF
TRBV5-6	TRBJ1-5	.	ASSLGSYSNQPQH
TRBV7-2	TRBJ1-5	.	ASSLALGRGQPQH
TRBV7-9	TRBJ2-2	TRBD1	ASSLRGQGNTGELF
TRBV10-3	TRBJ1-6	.	AISEGPYNSPLH
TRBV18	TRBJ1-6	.	ASSPSNPRANSPLH
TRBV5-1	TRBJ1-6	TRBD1	ASSTGQGSSPLH
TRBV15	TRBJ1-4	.	ATSRNAILGANEKLF
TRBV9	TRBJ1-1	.	ASRSELGPGNTEAF
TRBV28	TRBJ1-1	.	ATKRVITEAF
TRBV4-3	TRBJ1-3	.	ASSHIQGLAGNTIY
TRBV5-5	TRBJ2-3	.	ASSLDAGAATDTQY
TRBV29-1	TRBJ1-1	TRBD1	SVSTGDSWGAF
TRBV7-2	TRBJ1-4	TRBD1	ASSLSGQGSEKLF
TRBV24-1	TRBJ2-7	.	AIMTGSAYEQY
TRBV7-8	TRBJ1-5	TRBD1	ASGYTGGAGQPQH
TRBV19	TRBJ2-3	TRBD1	ASRDRGTDTQY
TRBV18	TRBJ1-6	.	ASSPPAGANSPLH
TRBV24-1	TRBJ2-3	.	ATSEAVGGIDTQY
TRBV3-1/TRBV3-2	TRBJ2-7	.	ASSRPAAGVEQY
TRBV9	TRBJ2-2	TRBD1	ASSVRGQGNTGELF
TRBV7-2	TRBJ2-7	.	ASSSRAAGYEQY
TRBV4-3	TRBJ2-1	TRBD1	ASSQDPRTGTYNEQF
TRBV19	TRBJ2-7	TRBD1	ASSLRDSDYEQY
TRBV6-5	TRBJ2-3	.	ASSYSSEGTDTQY
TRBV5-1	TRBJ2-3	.	ASSPWRPLGDTQY
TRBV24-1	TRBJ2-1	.	ATSDLGGLRNEQF
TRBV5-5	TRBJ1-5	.	ASSFASGINQPQH
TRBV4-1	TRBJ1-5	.	ASSHRPPDQPQH
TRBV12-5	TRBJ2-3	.	ASGLDGDTQY
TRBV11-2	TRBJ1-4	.	ASSSRGVRVEEKLF